This T cell receptor (beta chain) was recovered during a study of CD8 T cells in ankylosing spondylitis. Whole-study findings and limits: For ankylosing spondylitis blood, a TCR beta motif of eight or nine highly homologous variants appeared characteristic.

Quantitative barcoded 5'-RACE was used to prepare TCR beta libraries. TCRdb reprocessed the 5' RACE reads via MiXCR and lists one record per CDR3 protein. The table records around 320,000 distinct CDR3 sequences, around 20% of them present only once. This clonotype appeared a few times. Its antigen is unidentified. Trimming removed 6 bases from V and 1 base from J; junction bases left unmatched: 13. Per the germline V gene, CDR1 is SQVTM and CDR2 is ANQGSEA. This CDR3 comprises 17 residues. The sequence came from a female donor with ankylosing spondylitis or in good health (not recorded which). Specimen: blood, either unsorted or a sorted T cell fraction (not recorded which). The rearrangement uses TRBV29-1 and TRBJ1-5; TRBD1 matches 9 bases. The CDR3 sequence is CSVETRDREPSNQPQHF. The CDR3, as DNA: TGCAGCGTCGAGACCCGGGACAGGGAGCCGAGCAATCAGCCCCAGCATTTT.